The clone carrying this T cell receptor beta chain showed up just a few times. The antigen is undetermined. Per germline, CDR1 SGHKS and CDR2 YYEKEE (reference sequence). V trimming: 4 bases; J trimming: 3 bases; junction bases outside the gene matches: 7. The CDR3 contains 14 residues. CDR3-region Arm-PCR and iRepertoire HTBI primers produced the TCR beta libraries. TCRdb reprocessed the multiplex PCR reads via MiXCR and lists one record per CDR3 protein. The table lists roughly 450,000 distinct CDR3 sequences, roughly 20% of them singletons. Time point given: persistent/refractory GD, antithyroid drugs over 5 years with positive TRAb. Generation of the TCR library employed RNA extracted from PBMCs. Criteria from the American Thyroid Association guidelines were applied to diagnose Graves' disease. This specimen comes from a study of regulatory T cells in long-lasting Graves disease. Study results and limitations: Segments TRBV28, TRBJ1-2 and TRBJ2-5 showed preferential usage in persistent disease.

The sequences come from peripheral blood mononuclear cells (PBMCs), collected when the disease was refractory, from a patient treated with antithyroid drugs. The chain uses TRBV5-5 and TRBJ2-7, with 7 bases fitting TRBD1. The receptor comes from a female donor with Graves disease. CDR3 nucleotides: TGTGCCAGCAGCGTGCAGGGGGAATTCTACGAGCAGTACTTC. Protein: CASSVQGEFYEQYF.